One T cell receptor (beta chain) is described in this entry. Antigen specificity is unknown. The data derive from a study of molecular identifiers for immune sequencing clone quantification. Overall study results and limits: With a barcode shared among identical TCR molecules, highly expanded clone sizes could be underestimated. Spiked Jurkat TCR RNA from one cell was reportedly detectable among one million naive cells.

TCRdb recomputed calls from the PCR reads with MiXCR, one row per CDR3 protein. The table has approximately 590,000 distinct CDR3 sequences, about 25% seen once. The TCR comes from a human donor in good health. Some libraries in this study had Jurkat cell RNA spiked in. Sequencing was done on a sample of naive CD8+ T cells from blood, with Jurkat cell RNA spiked in. As for subset: FACS-sorted CD8+CD4-CCR7+CD45RA+ naive T cells.

CDR3 protein: CASSLEAGPAYEQYF. The CDR3 nucleotides read TGTGCCAGCAGCTTAGAGGCAGGGCCGGCGTACGAGCAGTACTTC. The gene calls are TRBV11-2 and TRBJ2-7, with D perhaps TRBD1 (5 bases). Trimming cost V 0 bases and J 4 bases, with 13 bases left between them. CDR3 length: 15 amino acids. Germline V gives CDR1 SGHAT, CDR2 FQNNGV.